This entry describes one T cell receptor (beta chain). Sequencing used immunoSEQ multiplex PCR; TCRdb keeps in-frame clones, though not all of them. This sample carries 2 million to 2.5 million clones, 93% of them seen once, and the ten largest clones take around 0.4%. V lost 4 bases and J lost 3, with 13 bases in between. This CDR3 has 14 residues. Germline V gene data show CDR1 as SGDLS and CDR2 as YYNGEE. This record comes from a study of shared clonotypes between healthy human individuals. In the study overall: Samples came from a couple of female and a few male donors aged 18 to 49.

The origin of this receptor is a man aged 18 to 29 in good health. Some clones in this sample may be carry-over from other donors' samples. The rearrangement uses TRBV9 and TRBJ1-2; tentatively, D is TRBD1 (5 bases). Sequenced input: naive CD4+ T cells from PBMCs. Stated subset: CD45RA+ positively selected. The chain's CDR3 is CASSPIGGDYGYTF. The CDR3, as DNA: TGTGCCAGCAGCCCCATTGGGGGGGACTATGGCTACACCTTC.